The 2 T cell receptor beta chains in this list originate from one sample, sequenced in a study of control samples from healthy donors and cancer patients (dated by TCRdb to the early 2020s). Receptor amplification or capture employed the immunoSEQ multiplex PCR assay. What TCRdb holds here is the immuneACCESS table cut down to in-frame rearrangements. Part of the clones is not present; checked against another copy, under half of the missing clones reflect an unresolved V gene, and the others are unexplained. The sample table lists 140,000 or so clones, 75% to 90% of them with a count of one. The top ten hold just under 5% of the sample. The sample consisted of blood. The receptor set was obtained from a man aged 30 to 39 in good health.

The genes are TRBV11-2 and TRBJ2-5; 9 positions match TRBD2. The CDR3 has 17 residues. Germline CDR1 reads SGHAT; CDR2 reads FQNNGV. V trimming: 4 bases; J trimming: 5 bases; junction bases outside the gene matches: 14. The CDR3 DNA reads as TGTGCCAGCAGCTCCCCTCCCGGCGGGGGGGCCTTTGAGACCCAGTACTTC. Residues: CASSSPPGGGAFETQYF.

J is TRBJ2-3 and V is TRBV1. TRBV1 is shown as a pseudogene. The CDR3 runs to 13 residues. The CDR3 nucleotides are TGCACCAGCAGTCGCCCTAGCACAGATACGCAGTATTTT. This encodes CTSSRPSTDTQYF.